This T cell receptor (beta chain) was documented in a study of shared clonotypes between healthy human individuals. Study-wide context: Per donor, three plates held CD4 naive cells, three held CD4 memory, two held CD8 naive and one held CD8 memory.

Regarding the study as a whole: Sampling covered nothing but blood. Tissue TCR repertoires likely differ from those found in blood. Generally, naive subsets (rather than memory subsets) showed larger estimated richness.

Produced via immunoSEQ multiplex PCR; TCRdb's table is partial and in-frame only. This sample has roughly 1,500,000 clones; roughly 98.5% occur once, and the top ten carry approximately 0.4%. In regard to this clone: What it binds is unknown.

Sequencing was done on a sample of naive CD4+ T cells sorted from blood. Subset reported: CD45RA+ positively selected. The receptor comes from a man aged 25 to 40 in good health.

This chain's CDR3 is CASSLDSGVTDTQYF. The CDR3 DNA reads as TGTGCCAGCAGCTTAGACTCAGGGGTCACAGATACGCAGTATTTT. The chain employs TRBV11-3 and TRBJ2-3, with D tentatively TRBD1 (6 bases). V was pared by 0 bases and J by 2 bases, with 9 bases between. The length of the CDR3 is 15 residues. The germline CDR1 and CDR2 sequences are SGHNT and YENEEA.